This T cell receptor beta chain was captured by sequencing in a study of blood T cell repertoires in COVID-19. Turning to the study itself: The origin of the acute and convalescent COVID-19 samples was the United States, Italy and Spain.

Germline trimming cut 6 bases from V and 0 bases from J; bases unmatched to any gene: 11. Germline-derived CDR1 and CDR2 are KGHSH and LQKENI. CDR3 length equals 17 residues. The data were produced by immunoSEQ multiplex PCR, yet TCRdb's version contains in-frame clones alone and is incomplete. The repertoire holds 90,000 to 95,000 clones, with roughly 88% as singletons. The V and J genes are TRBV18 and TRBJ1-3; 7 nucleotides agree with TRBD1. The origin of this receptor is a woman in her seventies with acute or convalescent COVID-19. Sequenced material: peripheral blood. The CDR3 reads CASSPATGRTSGNTIYF. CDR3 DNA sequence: TGTGCCAGCTCGCCAGCGACAGGGCGAACCTCTGGAAACACCATATATTTT.